The 17 T cell receptor beta chains below were found in one sample sequenced in a study of cytotoxic CD8 clonotypes in ibrutinib-treated CLL. Sequencing was performed with immunoSEQ multiplex PCR; in TCRdb, only in-frame clones are kept and a portion is missing. The sample consists of about 29,000 clones, around three fifths of them appearing once. Sequenced material: PBMCs, taken before ibrutinib treatment. All receptors derive from a human donor with chronic lymphocytic leukemia.

The rearrangement uses TRBV30 and TRBJ2-7; D tentatively fits TRBD1 or TRBD2 (5 bases each). Germline lookup yields CDR1 GTSNPN and CDR2 SVGIG (reference sequence). The CDR3 runs 15 residues. Trimming left V 5 bases short and J 8 bases short, with 25 bases between. The CDR3 reads CAWAPTGASPLQQYF. The CDR3 DNA reads as TGTGCCTGGGCGCCAACCGGGGCAAGTCCCTTGCAGCAGTACTTC.

In its sample, this clone was seen a few times. The V gene is TRBV5-1, the J gene TRBJ1-1; no reliable D call. CDR1 SGHRS and CDR2 YFSETQ come from the germline V gene. CDR3 length equals 13 residues. Trimming removed 6 bases at V and 1 base at J, with 10 bases between. CDR3 DNA sequence: TGCGCCAGCAAATCGGACCCGAACACTGAAGCTTTCTTT. Translation: CASKSDPNTEAFF. The variable domain in full, with the rest retrieved from reference TRBV5-1 and TRBJ1-1, is KAGVTQTPRYLIKTRGQQVTLSCSPISGHRSVSWYQQTPGQGLQFLFEYFSETQRNKGNFPGRFSGRQFSNSRSEMNVSTLELGDSALYLCASKSDPNTEAFFGQGTRLTVV.

V usage is TRBV18 and J usage is TRBJ2-1; D is unresolved. Germline V gene sequence: CDR1 KGHSH, CDR2 LQKENI. This CDR3 has 13 amino acids. Between the trimmed V and J ends, which lost 2 bases and 10 bases, there was a span of 12 bases. CDR3 in DNA: TGTGCCAGCTCACCATCGGCCCGAGGCGAGCAGTTCTTC. It specifies CASSPSARGEQFF.

The sample holds a few counts of this clone. The chain uses TRBV6-5 and TRBJ2-2, with no clear D. Germline V gives CDR1 MNHEY, CDR2 SVGAGI. V was pared by 2 bases and J by 9 bases, with 4 bases between. The CDR3 loop spans 11 amino acids. CDR3 residues: CASSYRRELFF. The CDR3 DNA sequence: TGTGCCAGCAGTTACCGGCGGGAGCTGTTTTTT.

This clone was observed a handful of times. The chain combines TRBV18 with TRBJ1-5; no reliable D call. The CDR3 loop spans 15 amino acids. Trimming took off 4 bases at V and 2 bases at J, with 12 bases between the two ends. Germline assignment: CDR1 KGHSH and CDR2 LQKENI. Written as DNA, the CDR3 is TGTGCCAGCTCACGTGGGTCCGGGGGCAATCAGCCCCAGCATTTT. It specifies CASSRGSGGNQPQHF.

The chain employs TRBV11-2 and TRBJ2-7, with D perhaps given as TRBD1 or TRBD2 (6 bases each). CDR1 is SGHAT, CDR2 FQNNGV, per germline. This CDR3 is 15 amino acids long. Trimming pared 1 base from V and 3 bases from J, leaving 13 bases between. CDR3: CASSLARGQGYEQYF. As DNA, the CDR3 is TGTGCCAGCAGCTTAGCTCGGGGGCAGGGCTACGAGCAGTACTTC.

This clone appeared a single time. The CDR3 nucleotides are TGTGCCAGCAGCTTAAGGTTGAGACAGTTGGACACTGAAGCTTTCTTT. Translating gives CASSLRLRQLDTEAFF. The chain is built from TRBV7-6 and TRBJ1-1; D might be TRBD1 (5 bases). Germline V gene sequence: CDR1 SGHVS, CDR2 FNYEAQ. The CDR3 consists of 16 residues. V lost 2 bases and J lost 3, with 16 bases in between.

This clone was seen a few times. This chain connects TRBV27 to TRBJ1-2; TRBD1 agrees at 8 bases. With V trimmed by 7 bases and J by 7 bases, 11 bases remained unmatched. The CDR3 has 14 amino acids. Germline loops: CDR1 MNHEY, CDR2 SMNVEV (reference sequence). As DNA, the CDR3 is TGTGCCAGCACTAGGGCAGGGGGCGAAAGTGGCTACACCTTC. Translated, it gives CASTRAGGESGYTF.

The chain carries TRBV5-1 and TRBJ1-1; D remains ambiguous. The CDR3 length is 14 residues. In germline, CDR1 is SGHRS, CDR2 YFSETQ. The V gene lost 6 bases and the J gene lost 0 bases, with 12 bases spanning the gap. The CDR3, as DNA: TGCGCCAGCACCCCGGACGGAATGAACACTGAAGCTTTCTTT. Its translation: CASTPDGMNTEAFF.

The chain has TRBV4-1 and TRBJ1-1, with no clear D. The CDR3 contains 13 residues. V was pared by 9 bases and J by 1 base, with 12 bases between. CDR1 is MGHRA and CDR2 is YSYEKL in the germline V gene. The CDR3 loop is CASSSSENTEAFF. The CDR3 coding sequence is TGCGCCAGTTCAAGCTCAGAGAACACTGAAGCTTTCTTT.

Written as DNA, the CDR3 is TGTGCCAGCAGCTTAGCTGGACAGCAAGAGACCCAGTACTTC. Translation: CASSLAGQQETQYF. This chain connects TRBV7-6 to TRBJ2-5; perhaps TRBD1 as D (6 bases). Germline V gene data show CDR1 as SGHVS and CDR2 as FNYEAQ. V lost 0 bases to trimming and J lost 2 bases, with 7 bases between them. The CDR3 contains 14 residues.

J is TRBJ2-7 and V is TRBV28; D is perhaps TRBD1 or TRBD2 (5 bases each). CDR1 is MDHEN and CDR2 is SYDVKM in the germline V gene. The CDR3 runs 12 residues. The ends were cut back, 8 bases at V and 6 bases at J, with 14 bases in the middle. The CDR3 here is CASLSPGTEQYF. CDR3 DNA: TGTGCCAGCCTTTCGCCGGGGACCGAGCAGTACTTC.

The V and J genes are TRBV9 and TRBJ1-1; 8 nucleotides line up with TRBD1. The V segment lost 6 bases and the J segment 0 bases; nucleotides outside the gene matches: 10. Germline CDR1 reads SGDLS; CDR2 reads YYNGEE. The CDR3 totals 16 residues. The CDR3 protein is CASTLGAGGLNTEAFF. CDR3 in DNA: TGTGCCAGCACCCTCGGGGCAGGGGGCTTGAACACTGAAGCTTTCTTT.

This chain joins TRBV6-1 and TRBJ2-1, with 9 bases lining up with TRBD2. This CDR3 comprises 14 residues. Germline-derived CDR1 and CDR2 are MNHNS and SASEGT. With 7 bases clipped from V and 6 bases from J, the junction kept 7 bases outside the gene matches. The CDR3 DNA is TGTGCCAGCAACTCGGGACTAGCCGGCAATGAGCAGTTCTTC. It encodes CASNSGLAGNEQFF.

V is TRBV28 and J is TRBJ2-1; D may be TRBD2 (5 bases). This CDR3 comprises 15 residues. Trimming took off 3 bases at V and 9 bases at J, with 18 bases between the two ends. The germline V gene encodes CDR1 MDHEN and CDR2 SYDVKM. The CDR3 region has the DNA TGTGCCAGCAGTTTGAGCTCGGGGAGATATAGTGAGCAGTTCTTC. Protein: CASSLSSGRYSEQFF.

This clone showed up just a few times. V usage is TRBV6-5 and J usage is TRBJ2-7; the match to TRBD2 covers 8 bases. From germline, CDR1 is MNHEY and CDR2 SVGAGI. The CDR3 is 13 amino acids. J lost 7 bases, V lost 8 bases, and 10 bases had no gene match. DNA for the CDR3: TGTGCCAGCTCGCGGGGGGATTGGGAGGAGCAGTACTTC. The encoded protein is CASSRGDWEEQYF.

The chain joins TRBV10-3 to TRBJ1-2; possible D gene TRBD1, 5 bases. Trimming left V 11 bases short and J 8 bases short, with 21 bases between. Germline V lookup: CDR1 ENHRY, CDR2 SYGVKD. The CDR3 is made up of 13 amino acids. The CDR3 sequence: CAATPGLSRGYTF. For the CDR3, the DNA is TGTGCCGCCACGCCGGGACTATCTCGAGGCTACACCTTC.